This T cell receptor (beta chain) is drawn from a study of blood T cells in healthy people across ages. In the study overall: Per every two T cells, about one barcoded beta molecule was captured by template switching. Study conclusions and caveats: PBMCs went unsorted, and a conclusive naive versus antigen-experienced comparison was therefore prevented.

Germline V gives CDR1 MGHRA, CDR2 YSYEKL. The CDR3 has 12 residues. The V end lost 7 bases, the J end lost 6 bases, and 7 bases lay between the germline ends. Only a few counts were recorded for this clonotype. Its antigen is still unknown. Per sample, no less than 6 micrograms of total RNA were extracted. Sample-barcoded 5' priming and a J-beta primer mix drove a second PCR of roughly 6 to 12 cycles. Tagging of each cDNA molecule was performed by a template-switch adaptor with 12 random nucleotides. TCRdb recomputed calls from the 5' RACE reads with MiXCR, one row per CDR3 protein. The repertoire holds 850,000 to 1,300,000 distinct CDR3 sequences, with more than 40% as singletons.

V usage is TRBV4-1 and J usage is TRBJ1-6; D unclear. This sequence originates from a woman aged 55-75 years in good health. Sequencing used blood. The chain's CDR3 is CASTNRNSPLHF. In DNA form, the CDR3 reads TGCGCCAGCACCAACCGTAATTCACCCCTCCACTTT.